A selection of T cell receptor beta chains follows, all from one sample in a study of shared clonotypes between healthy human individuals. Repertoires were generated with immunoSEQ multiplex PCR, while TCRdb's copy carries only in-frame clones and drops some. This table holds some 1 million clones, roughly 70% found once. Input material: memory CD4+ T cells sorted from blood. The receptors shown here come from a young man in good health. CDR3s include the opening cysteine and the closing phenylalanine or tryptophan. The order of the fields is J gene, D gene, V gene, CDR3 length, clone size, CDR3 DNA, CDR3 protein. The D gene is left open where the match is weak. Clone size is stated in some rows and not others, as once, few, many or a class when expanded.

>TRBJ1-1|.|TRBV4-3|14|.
TGCGCCAGCAGCCAAGAGAGCAGGACGAATGAAGCTTTCTTT
CASSQESRTNEAFF
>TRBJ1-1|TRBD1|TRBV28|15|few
TGTGCCAGCAGTGCCCGACAGGGGCCTCTCCTTAAAGCTTTCTTT
CASSARQGPLLKAFF
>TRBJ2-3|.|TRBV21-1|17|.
TGTGCCAGCAGCAAAGCGCTTGGGGGACTCAACACAGATACGCAGTATTTT
CASSKALGGLNTDTQYF
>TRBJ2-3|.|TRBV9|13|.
TGTGCCAGCAGCCCTAGGGGAGGAGATACGCAGTATTTT
CASSPRGGDTQYF
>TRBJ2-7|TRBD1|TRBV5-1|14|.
TGCGCCAGCAGCCTGGGACAGGGGTCATACGAGCAGTACTTC
CASSLGQGSYEQYF
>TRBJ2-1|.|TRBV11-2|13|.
TGTGCCAGTGATAAAGACAGGTACAATGAGCAGTTCTTC
CASDKDRYNEQFF
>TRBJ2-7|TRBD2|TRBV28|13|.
TGTGCCAGCAGCTACAATGGCGGGGGGCGGCAGTACTTC
CASSYNGGGRQYF
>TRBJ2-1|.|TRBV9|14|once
TGTGCCAGCAGCGGTAGCGGAGGGGAGAATGAGCAGTTCTTC
CASSGSGGENEQFF
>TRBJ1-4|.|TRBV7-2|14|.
TGTGCCAGCAGCTTTGGGGGCGTGAATGAAAAACTGTTTTTT
CASSFGGVNEKLFF
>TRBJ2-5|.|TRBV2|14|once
TGTGCCAGCAGTGAAAGCTGGCAAGAAGAGACCCAGTACTTC
CASSESWQEETQYF
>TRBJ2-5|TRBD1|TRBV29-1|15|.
TGCAGCGTTGTGACAGGGTCGCGGCTTTGGGAGACCCAGTACTTC
CSVVTGSRLWETQYF
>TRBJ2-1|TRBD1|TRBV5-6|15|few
TGTGCCAGCAGCTTTTTCAGTCAGGGGGCAGGTGAGCAGTTCTTC
CASSFFSQGAGEQFF
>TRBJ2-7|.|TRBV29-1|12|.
TGCAGCGTTGAAGACTGGGACTACGAGCAGTACTTC
CSVEDWDYEQYF
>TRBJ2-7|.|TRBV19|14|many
TGTGCCAGCCGGACCCGGGACACCGCTTACGAGCAGTACTTC
CASRTRDTAYEQYF
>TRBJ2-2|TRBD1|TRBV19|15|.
TGTGCCAGTAGTATCGAACAGGGGGTCGGCGGGGAGCTGTTTTTT
CASSIEQGVGGELFF
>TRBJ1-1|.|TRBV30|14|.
TGTGCCTGGAGCCAACGGGCTATGAACACTGAAGCTTTCTTT
CAWSQRAMNTEAFF
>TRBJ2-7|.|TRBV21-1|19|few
TGTGCCAGCAGCAAAGTAGACCGGCTAGGGGGCGCTGACTTCTACGAGCAGTACTTC
CASSKVDRLGGADFYEQYF
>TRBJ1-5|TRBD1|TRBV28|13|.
TGTGCCAGCAGCGACAGGGGACACCAGCCCCAGCATTTT
CASSDRGHQPQHF
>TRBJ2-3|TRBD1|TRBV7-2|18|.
TGTGCCAGCAGCTTACGCCGGGACAGGGGCAGTAGCACAGATACGCAGTATTTT
CASSLRRDRGSSTDTQYF
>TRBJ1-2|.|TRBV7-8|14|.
TGTGCCAGCAGCTTTTCCGGGGCAGGCTATGGCTACACCTTC
CASSFSGAGYGYTF
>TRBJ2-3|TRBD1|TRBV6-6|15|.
TGTGCCAGCAGCCTGGGACAGGGGGCGGCAGATACGCAGTATTTT
CASSLGQGAADTQYF
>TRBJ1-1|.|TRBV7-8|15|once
TGTGCCAGCAGCTTGGTGGAAGGGATGAACACTGAAGCTTTCTTT
CASSLVEGMNTEAFF
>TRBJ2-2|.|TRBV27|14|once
TGTGCCAGCAGCCCCCGACAGAACACCGGGGAGCTGTTTTTT
CASSPRQNTGELFF
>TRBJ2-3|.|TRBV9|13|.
TGTGCCAGCAGCGTAGCGGGTAGCGATACGCAGTATTTT
CASSVAGSDTQYF
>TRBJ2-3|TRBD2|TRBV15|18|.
TGTGCCACCAGCAGAAAAAGACTAGCGGGAGGGGTCACAGATACGCAGTATTTT
CATSRKRLAGGVTDTQYF
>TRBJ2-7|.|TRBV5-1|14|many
TGCGCCAGCAGCTGGGGGGCGGGCGCCTACGAGCAGTACTTC
CASSWGAGAYEQYF
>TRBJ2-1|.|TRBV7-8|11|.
TGTGCCAGCAGCTTAAAGAATGAGCAGTTCTTC
CASSLKNEQFF
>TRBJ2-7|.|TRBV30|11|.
TGTGCCTGGAGGATCAGCTACGAGCAGTACTTC
CAWRISYEQYF
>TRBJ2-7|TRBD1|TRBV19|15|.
TGTGCCAGTAGTACTGGACAGGTGGCCTCCTACGAGCAGTACTTC
CASSTGQVASYEQYF
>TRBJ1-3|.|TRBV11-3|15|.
TGTGCCAGCAGCCTCGGGGGAGGAACTGGAAACACCATATATTTT
CASSLGGGTGNTIYF
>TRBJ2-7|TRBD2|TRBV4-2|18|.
TGTGCCAGCAGCCCCGGGACTAGCGGGGGCCCAGGGACCTACGAGCAGTACTTC
CASSPGTSGGPGTYEQYF
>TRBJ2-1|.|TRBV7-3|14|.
TGTGCCAGCAGCGGGATGACAGGCAAGAATGAGCAGTTCTTC
CASSGMTGKNEQFF
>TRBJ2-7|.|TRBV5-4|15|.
TGTGCCAGCAGCTTGGGAGGGACTCTAGACTACGAGCAGTACTTC
CASSLGGTLDYEQYF
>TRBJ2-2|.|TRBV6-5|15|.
TGTGCCAGCAGCCGGCCCGCATCAAAAACCGGGGAGCTGTTTTTT
CASSRPASKTGELFF
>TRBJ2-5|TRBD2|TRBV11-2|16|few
TGTGCCAGCAGCTCACCTAGCGGGGGATTTCAAGAGACCCAGTACTTC
CASSSPSGGFQETQYF
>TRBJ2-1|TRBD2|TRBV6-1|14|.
TGTGCCAGCACTCTAGCGGGGGGGCCCAATGAGCAGTTCTTC
CASTLAGGPNEQFF
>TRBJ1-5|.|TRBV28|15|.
TGTGCCAGCAGTTTATCGGGGATCGGCAATCAGCCCCAGCATTTT
CASSLSGIGNQPQHF
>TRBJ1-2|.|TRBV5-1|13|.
TGCGCCAGCAGCTTGGATCAAGGTGATGGCTACACCTTC
CASSLDQGDGYTF
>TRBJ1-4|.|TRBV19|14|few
TGTGCCAGTAGTACGGACGGCTCGGGTGAAAAACTGTTTTTT
CASSTDGSGEKLFF
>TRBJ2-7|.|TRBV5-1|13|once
TGCGCCAGCAGCGGGACGGGGGCGTACGAGCAGTACTTC
CASSGTGAYEQYF
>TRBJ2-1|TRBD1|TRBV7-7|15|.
TGTGCTAGCAGCCCAGGGACAGGCCTGAACAATGAGCAGTTCTTC
CASSPGTGLNNEQFF
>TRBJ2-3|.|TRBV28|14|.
TGTGCCAGCAGTTCGGACAGAGACACAGATACGCAGTATTTT
CASSSDRDTDTQYF
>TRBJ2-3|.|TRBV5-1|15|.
TGCGCCAGCAGCCTCGACGGGACTGGCACAGATACGCAGTATTTT
CASSLDGTGTDTQYF
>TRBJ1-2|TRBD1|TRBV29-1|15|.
TGCAGCGTTGGTTTACAGGGGAGGGGTAACTATGGCTACACCTTC
CSVGLQGRGNYGYTF
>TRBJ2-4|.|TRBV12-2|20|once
TGTGCAAGTCGCTCCGGGCGTAGCGGCAATCAAGTCGGGACCAAAAACATTCAGTACTTC
CASRSGRSGNQVGTKNIQYF
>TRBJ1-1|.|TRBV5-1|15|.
TGCGCCAGCAGCTTGGAGCTTCGGGGAGACACTGAAGCTTTCTTT
CASSLELRGDTEAFF
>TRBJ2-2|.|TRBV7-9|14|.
TGTGCCAGCAGCTTGCGGCAGAAGGCCGGGGAGCTGTTTTTT
CASSLRQKAGELFF
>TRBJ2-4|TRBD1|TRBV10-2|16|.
TGCGCCAGCAGCCGACAGGGGGCTGGGGGTGAAAACATTCAGTACTTC
CASSRQGAGGENIQYF